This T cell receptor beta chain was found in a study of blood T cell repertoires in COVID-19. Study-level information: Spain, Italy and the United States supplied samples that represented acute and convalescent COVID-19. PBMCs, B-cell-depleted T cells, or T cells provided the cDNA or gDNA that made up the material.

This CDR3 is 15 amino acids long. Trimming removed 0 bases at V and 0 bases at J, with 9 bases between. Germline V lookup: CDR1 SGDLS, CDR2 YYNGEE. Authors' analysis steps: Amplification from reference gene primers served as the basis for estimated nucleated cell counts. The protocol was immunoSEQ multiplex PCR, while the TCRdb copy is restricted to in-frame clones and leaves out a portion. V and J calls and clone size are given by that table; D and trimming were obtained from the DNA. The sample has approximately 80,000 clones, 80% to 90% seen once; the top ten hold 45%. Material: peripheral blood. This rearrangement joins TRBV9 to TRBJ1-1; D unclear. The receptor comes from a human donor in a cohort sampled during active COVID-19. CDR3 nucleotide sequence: TGTGCCAGCAGCGTAGGTCCAGAAATGAACACTGAAGCTTTCTTT. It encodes CASSVGPEMNTEAFF.